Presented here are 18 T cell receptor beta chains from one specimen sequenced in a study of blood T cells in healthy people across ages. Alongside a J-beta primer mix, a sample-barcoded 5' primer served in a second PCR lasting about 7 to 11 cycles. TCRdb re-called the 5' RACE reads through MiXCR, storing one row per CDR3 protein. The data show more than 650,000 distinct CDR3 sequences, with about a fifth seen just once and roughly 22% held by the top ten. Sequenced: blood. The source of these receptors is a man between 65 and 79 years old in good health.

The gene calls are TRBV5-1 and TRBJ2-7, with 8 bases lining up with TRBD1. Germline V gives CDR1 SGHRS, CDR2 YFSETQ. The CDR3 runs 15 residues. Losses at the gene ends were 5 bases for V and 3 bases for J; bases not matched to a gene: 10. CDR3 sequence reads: CASSYRQGTFYEQYF. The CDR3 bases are TGCGCCAGCAGTTATCGACAGGGGACATTCTACGAGCAGTACTTC.

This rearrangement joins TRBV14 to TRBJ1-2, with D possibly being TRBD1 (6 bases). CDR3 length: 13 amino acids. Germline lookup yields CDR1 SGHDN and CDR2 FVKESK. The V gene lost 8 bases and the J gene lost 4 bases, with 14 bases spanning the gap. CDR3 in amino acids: CASDKQGLYGYTF. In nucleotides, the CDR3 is TGTGCCAGCGACAAACAGGGCCTCTATGGCTACACCTTC.

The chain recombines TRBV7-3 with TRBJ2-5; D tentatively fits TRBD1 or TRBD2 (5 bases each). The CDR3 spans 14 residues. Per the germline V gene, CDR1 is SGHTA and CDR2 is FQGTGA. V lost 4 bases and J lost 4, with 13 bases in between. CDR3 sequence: CASSSQGPRETQYF. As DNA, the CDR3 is TGTGCCAGCAGCTCCCAGGGACCGCGAGAGACCCAGTACTTC.

CDR3 sequence reads: CASREQGAVRTGELFF. CDR3 DNA: TGTGCCAGCAGGGAACAGGGGGCGGTTCGGACCGGGGAGCTGTTTTTT. The V and J genes are TRBV6-1 and TRBJ2-2, with TRBD1 identical over 9 bases. The CDR3 covers 16 residues. Germline assignment: CDR1 MNHNS and CDR2 SASEGT. Germline trimming cut 6 bases from V and 5 bases from J; bases unmatched to any gene: 10.

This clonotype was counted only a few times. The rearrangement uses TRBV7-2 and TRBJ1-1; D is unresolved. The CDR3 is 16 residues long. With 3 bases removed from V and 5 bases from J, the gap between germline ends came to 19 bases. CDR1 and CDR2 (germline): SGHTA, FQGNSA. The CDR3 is CASSFMTLERSTEAFF. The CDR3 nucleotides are TGTGCCAGCAGCTTCATGACTCTTGAACGAAGTACTGAAGCTTTCTTT.

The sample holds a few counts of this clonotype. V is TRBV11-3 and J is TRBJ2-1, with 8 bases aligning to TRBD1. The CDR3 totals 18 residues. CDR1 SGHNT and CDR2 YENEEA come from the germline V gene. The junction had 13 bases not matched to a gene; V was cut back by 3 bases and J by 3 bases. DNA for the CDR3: TGTGCCAGCAGCTTGGCAGGGGGCGATCTGGCCCGCTACAATGAGCAGTTCTTC. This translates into CASSLAGGDLARYNEQFF.

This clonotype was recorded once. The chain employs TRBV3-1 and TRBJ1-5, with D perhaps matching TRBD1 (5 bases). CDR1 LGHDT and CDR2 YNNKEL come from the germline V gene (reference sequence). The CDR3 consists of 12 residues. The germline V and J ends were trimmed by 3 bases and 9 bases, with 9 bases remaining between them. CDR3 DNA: TGTGCCAGCAGCCAGAACGACAGGCCCCAGCATTTT. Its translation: CASSQNDRPQHF.

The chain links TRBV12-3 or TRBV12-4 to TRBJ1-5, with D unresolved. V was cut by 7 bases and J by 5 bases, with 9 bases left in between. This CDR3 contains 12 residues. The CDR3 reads CASMGGDQPQHF. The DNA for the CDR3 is TGTGCCAGCATGGGAGGAGATCAGCCCCAGCATTTT.

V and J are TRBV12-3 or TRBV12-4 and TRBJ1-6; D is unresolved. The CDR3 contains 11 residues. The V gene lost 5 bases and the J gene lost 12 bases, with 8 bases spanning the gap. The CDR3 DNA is TGTGCCAGCAGTCTGGACCTACCCCTCCACTTT. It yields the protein CASSLDLPLHF.

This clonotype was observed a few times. CDR3 sequence reads: CASSASSGGNYEQYF. The DNA of the CDR3 is TGTGCCAGCAGCGCCTCGAGCGGTGGGAACTACGAGCAGTACTTC. The chain links TRBV5-5 to TRBJ2-7, with D possibly being TRBD2 (5 bases). The CDR3 spans 15 residues. Trimming left V 4 bases short and J 3 bases short, with 17 bases between. In germline, CDR1 is SGHKS, CDR2 YYEKEE (reference sequence). The full variable domain, in which reference TRBV5-5 and TRBJ2-7 provide the parts outside the CDR3, is DAGVTQSPTHLIKTRGQQVTLRCSPISGHKSVSWYQQVLGQGPQFIFQYYEKEERGRGNFPDRFSARQFPNYSSELNVNALLLGDSALYLCASSASSGGNYEQYFGPGTRLTVT.

The CDR3 coding sequence is TGCAGTTCAGGGGTAGAGGATGAAAAACTGTTTTTT. It is translated as CSSGVEDEKLFF. The rearrangement uses TRBV20-1 and TRBJ1-4; D perhaps matches TRBD1 (6 bases). The germline V gene encodes CDR1 DFQATT and CDR2 SNEGSKA (reference sequence). The CDR3 extends over 12 amino acids. V was pared by 8 bases and J by 6 bases, with 13 bases between.

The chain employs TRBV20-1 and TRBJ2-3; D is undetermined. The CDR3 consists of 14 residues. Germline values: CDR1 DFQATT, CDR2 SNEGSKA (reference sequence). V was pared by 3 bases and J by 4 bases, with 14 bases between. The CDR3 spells CSARGPATPDTQYF. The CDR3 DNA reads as TGCAGTGCTAGGGGTCCAGCCACCCCAGATACGCAGTATTTT.

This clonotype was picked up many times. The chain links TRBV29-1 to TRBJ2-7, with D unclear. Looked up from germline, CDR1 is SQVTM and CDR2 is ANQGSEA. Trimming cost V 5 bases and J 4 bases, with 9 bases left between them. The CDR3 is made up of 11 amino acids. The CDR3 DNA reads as TGCAGCGTTCAGGACGGTTACGAGCAGTACTTC. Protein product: CSVQDGYEQYF.

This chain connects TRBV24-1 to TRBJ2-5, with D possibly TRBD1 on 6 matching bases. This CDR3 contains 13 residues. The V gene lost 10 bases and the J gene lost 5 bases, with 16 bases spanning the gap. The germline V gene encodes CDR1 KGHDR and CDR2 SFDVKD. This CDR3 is CATAKGVTETQYF. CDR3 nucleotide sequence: TGTGCCACAGCGAAGGGGGTTACTGAGACCCAGTACTTC.

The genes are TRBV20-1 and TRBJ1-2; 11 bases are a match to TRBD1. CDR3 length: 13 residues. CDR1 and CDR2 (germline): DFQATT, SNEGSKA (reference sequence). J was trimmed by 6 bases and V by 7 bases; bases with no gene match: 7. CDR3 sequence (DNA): TGCAGTGTCGGGACAGGGGGGAAGGATGGCTACACCTTC. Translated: CSVGTGGKDGYTF.

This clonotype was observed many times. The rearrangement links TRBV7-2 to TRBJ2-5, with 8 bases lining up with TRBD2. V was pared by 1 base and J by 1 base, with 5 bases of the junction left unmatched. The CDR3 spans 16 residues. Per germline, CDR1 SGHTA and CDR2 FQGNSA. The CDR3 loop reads CASSLGPGGGQETQYF. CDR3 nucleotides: TGTGCCAGCAGCTTAGGCCCGGGAGGGGGCCAAGAGACCCAGTACTTC.

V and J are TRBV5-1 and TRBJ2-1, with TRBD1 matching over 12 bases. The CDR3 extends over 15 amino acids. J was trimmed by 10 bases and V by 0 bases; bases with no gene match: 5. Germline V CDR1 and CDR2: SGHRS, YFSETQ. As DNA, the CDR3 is TGCGCCAGCAGCTTGGGGGACAGGGGGCTTAACGAGCAGTTCTTC. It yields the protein CASSLGDRGLNEQFF.

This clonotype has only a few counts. The CDR3 reads CASSSRTAKNIQYF. CDR3 DNA: TGTGCCAGCAGTTCGAGAACAGCTAAAAACATTCAGTACTTC. The rearrangement uses TRBV28 and TRBJ2-4; D gene uncertain. This CDR3 is built from 14 residues. CDR1 and CDR2 (germline): MDHEN, SYDVKM. The V gene lost 4 bases and the J gene lost 4 bases, with 11 bases spanning the gap.